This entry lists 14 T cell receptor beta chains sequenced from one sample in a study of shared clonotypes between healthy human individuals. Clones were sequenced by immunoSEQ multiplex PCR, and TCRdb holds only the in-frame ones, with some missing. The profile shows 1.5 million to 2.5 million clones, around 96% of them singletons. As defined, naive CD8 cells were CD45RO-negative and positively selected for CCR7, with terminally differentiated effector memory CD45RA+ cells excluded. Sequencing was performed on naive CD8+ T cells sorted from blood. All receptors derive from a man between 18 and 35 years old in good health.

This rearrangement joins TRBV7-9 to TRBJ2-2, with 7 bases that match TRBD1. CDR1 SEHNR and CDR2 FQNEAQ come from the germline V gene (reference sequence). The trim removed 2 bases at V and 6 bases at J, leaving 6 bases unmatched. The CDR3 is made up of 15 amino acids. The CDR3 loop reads CASSLLQGDAGELFF. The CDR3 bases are TGTGCCAGCAGCTTATTGCAGGGGGATGCCGGGGAGCTGTTTTTT.

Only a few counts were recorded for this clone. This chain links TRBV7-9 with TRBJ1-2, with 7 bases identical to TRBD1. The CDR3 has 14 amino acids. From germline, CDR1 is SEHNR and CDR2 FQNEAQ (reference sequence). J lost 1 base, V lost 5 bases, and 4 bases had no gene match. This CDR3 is CASSTGQFNYGYTF. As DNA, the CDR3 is TGTGCCAGCAGCACGGGACAGTTTAACTATGGCTACACCTTC.

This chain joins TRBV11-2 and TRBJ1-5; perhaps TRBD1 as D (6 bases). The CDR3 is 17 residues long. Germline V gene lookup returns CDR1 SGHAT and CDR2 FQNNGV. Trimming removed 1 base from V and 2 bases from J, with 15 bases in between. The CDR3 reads CASSLGPGEEGNQPQHF. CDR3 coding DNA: TGTGCCAGCAGCTTAGGGCCAGGGGAAGAGGGCAATCAGCCCCAGCATTTT.

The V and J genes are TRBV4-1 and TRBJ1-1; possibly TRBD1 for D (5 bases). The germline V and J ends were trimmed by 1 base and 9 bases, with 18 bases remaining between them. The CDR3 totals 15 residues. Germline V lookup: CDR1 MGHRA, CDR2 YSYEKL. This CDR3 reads CASSQVGGAGWKAFF. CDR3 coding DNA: TGCGCCAGCAGCCAAGTCGGAGGGGCTGGGTGGAAAGCTTTCTTT.

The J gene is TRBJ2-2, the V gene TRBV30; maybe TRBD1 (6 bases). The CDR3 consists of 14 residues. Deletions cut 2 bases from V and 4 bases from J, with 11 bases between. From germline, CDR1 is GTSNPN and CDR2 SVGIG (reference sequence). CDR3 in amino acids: CAWSMGAVTGELFF. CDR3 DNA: TGTGCCTGGAGTATGGGGGCTGTCACCGGGGAGCTGTTTTTT.

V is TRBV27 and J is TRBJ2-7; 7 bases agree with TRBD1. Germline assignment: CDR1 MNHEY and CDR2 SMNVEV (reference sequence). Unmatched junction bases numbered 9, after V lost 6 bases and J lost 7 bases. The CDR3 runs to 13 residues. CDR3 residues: CASRTDRIMEQYF. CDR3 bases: TGTGCCAGCAGAACGGACAGGATTATGGAGCAGTACTTC.

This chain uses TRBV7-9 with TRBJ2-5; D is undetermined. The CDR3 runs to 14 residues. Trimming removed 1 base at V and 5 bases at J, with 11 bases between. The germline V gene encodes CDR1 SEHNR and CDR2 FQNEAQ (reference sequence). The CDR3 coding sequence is TGTGCCAGCAGCTTAGTTGCATTAGAGGAGACCCAGTACTTC. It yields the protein CASSLVALEETQYF.

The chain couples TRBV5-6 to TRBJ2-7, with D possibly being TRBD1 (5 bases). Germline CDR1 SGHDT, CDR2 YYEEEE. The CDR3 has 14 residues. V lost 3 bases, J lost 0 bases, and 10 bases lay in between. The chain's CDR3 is CASSWGGSSYEQYF. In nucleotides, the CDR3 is TGTGCCAGCAGCTGGGGCGGCTCCTCCTACGAGCAGTACTTC.

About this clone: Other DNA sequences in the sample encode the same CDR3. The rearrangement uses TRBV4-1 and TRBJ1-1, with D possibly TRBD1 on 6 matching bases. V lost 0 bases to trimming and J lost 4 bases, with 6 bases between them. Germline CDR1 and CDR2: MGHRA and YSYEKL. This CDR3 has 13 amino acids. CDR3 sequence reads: CASSQEQGTEAFF. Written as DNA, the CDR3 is TGCGCCAGCAGCCAAGAACAGGGCACTGAAGCTTTCTTT.

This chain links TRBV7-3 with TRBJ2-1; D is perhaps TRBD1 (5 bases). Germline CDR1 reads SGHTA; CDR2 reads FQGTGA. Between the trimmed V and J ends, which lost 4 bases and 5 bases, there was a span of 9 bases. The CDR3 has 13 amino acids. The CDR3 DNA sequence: TGTGCCAGCAGCTCCGGACAACACAATGAGCAGTTCTTC. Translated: CASSSGQHNEQFF.

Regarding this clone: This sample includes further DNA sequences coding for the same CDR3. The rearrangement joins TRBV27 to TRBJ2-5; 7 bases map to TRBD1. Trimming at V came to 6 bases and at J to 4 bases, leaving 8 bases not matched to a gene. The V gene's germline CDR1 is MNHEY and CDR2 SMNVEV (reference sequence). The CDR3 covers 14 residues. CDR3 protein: CASSLRQGGETQYF. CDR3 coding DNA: TGTGCCAGCAGCCTTCGACAGGGTGGAGAGACCCAGTACTTC.

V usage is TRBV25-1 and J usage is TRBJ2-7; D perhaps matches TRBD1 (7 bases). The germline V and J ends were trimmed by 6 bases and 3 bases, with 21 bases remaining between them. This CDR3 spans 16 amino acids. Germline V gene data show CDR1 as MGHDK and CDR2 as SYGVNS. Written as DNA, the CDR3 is TGTGCCAGCAGACTGTCCGGACAGGCCGGGGGCTACGAGCAGTACTTC. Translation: CASRLSGQAGGYEQYF.

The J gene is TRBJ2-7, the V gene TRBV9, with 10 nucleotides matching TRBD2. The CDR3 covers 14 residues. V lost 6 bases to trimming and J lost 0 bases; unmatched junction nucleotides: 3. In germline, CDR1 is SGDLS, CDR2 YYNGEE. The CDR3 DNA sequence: TGTGCCAGCACTCTAGCGGGGGACTCCTACGAGCAGTACTTC. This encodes CASTLAGDSYEQYF.

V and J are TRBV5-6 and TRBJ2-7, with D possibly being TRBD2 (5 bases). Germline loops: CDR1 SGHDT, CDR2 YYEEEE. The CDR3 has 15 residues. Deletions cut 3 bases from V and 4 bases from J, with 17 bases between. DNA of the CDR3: TGTGCCAGCAGCTACACGGACTGGGATGGGTACGAGCAGTACTTC. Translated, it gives CASSYTDWDGYEQYF.